These 20 T cell receptor beta chains share one sample of origin, sequenced in a study of blood T cell repertoires in COVID-19. Assay: immunoSEQ multiplex PCR; the TCRdb copy retains only in-frame clones and omits some. The data hold 190,000 or so clones, with about 81% observed a single time. The sequenced sample was peripheral blood. The receptors come from a woman of 80 years or more with COVID-19, enrolled during active disease.

V usage is TRBV29-1 and J usage is TRBJ2-3, with 8 bases identical to TRBD2. Germline V gene sequence: CDR1 SQVTM, CDR2 ANQGSEA. The CDR3 consists of 13 residues. V lost 6 bases and J lost 5; bases outside the gene matches: 7. The CDR3 here is CSVGGGSGDTQYF. As DNA, the CDR3 is TGCAGCGTCGGGGGGGGTAGCGGAGATACGCAGTATTTT.

The rearrangement joins TRBV7-7 to TRBJ2-1; TRBD2 matches at 9 bases. Germline V gene sequence: CDR1 SSHAT, CDR2 FNYEAQ (reference sequence). The CDR3 has 14 residues. Germline trimming cut 5 bases from V and 9 bases from J; bases unmatched to any gene: 8. For the CDR3, the DNA is TGTGCCAGCAGCGGCTCGGCGGGGGGGACTGAGCAGTTCTTC. Amino acid sequence: CASSGSAGGTEQFF.

This chain links TRBV27 with TRBJ2-5; no reliable D call. This CDR3 has 14 residues. The ends were cut back, 5 bases at V and 9 bases at J, with 19 bases in the middle. CDR1 and CDR2 (germline): MNHEY, SMNVEV (reference sequence). The CDR3 coding sequence is TGTGCCAGCAGTCCCCTGGCCCGCAGGTTCCCCCAGTACTTC. It codes for CASSPLARRFPQYF.

The chain links TRBV5-1 to TRBJ2-3; D gene ambiguous. V lost 0 bases to trimming and J lost 4 bases, with 9 bases between them. This CDR3 is built from 14 residues. CDR1 and CDR2 from the germline V gene are SGHRS and YFSETQ. The CDR3 is CASSLDADSDTQYF. In nucleotides, the CDR3 is TGCGCCAGCAGCTTGGACGCAGATTCAGATACGCAGTATTTT.

The CDR3 sequence is CASSPSSGTDYEQYF. The CDR3 coding sequence is TGTGCCAGCTCACCATCGTCCGGGACAGACTACGAGCAGTACTTC. This sequence joins TRBV18 and TRBJ2-7; 7 bases match TRBD1. V was clipped by 2 bases and J by 3 bases; unmatched bases: 7. Germline V lookup: CDR1 KGHSH, CDR2 LQKENI. The CDR3 consists of 15 residues.

The chain is built from TRBV18 and TRBJ1-1, with TRBD1 identical over 8 bases. Germline CDR1 reads KGHSH; CDR2 reads LQKENI. The junction had 7 bases not matched to a gene; V was cut back by 3 bases and J by 4 bases. The CDR3 has 15 residues. The CDR3 coding sequence is TGTGCCAGCTCACCTACAGGGGGTTTATTCACTGAAGCTTTCTTT. Its translation is CASSPTGGLFTEAFF.

The chain couples TRBV5-1 to TRBJ2-1; 11 nucleotides align to TRBD2. The CDR3 runs to 16 residues. Germline trimming cut 0 bases from V and 10 bases from J; bases unmatched to any gene: 9. Germline V gene sequence: CDR1 SGHRS, CDR2 YFSETQ. CDR3 DNA sequence: TGCGCCAGCAGCTTGGGACTAGCGGGGAGGGGGAGAGAGCAGTTCTTC. It encodes CASSLGLAGRGREQFF. The full variable domain, rest sourced from reference TRBV5-1 and TRBJ2-1, is KAGVTQTPRYLIKTRGQQVTLSCSPISGHRSVSWYQQTPGQGLQFLFEYFSETQRNKGNFPGRFSGRQFSNSRSEMNVSTLELGDSALYLCASSLGLAGRGREQFFGPGTRLTVL.

The V call is TRBV7-8, the J call TRBJ1-3; 7 bases align to TRBD1. V was pared by 5 bases and J by 0 bases, with 7 bases of the junction left unmatched. The CDR3 has 16 residues. Germline assignment: CDR1 SGHVS and CDR2 FQNEAQ. The CDR3 nucleotides read TGTGCCAGCAGCCGAGGGGGCCCCTTCTCTGGAAACACCATATATTTT. It yields the protein CASSRGGPFSGNTIYF.

The chain is built from TRBV5-1 and TRBJ2-7, with TRBD1 matching over 7 bases. V was clipped by 1 base and J by 2 bases; unmatched bases: 3. Per the germline V gene, CDR1 is SGHRS and CDR2 is YFSETQ. CDR3 size: 14 residues. The CDR3 coding sequence is TGCGCCAGCAGCTTGCTCCAGGGGGCCTACGAGCAGTACTTC. Translating gives CASSLLQGAYEQYF. The variable domain in full, completed from reference TRBV5-1 and TRBJ2-7, reads KAGVTQTPRYLIKTRGQQVTLSCSPISGHRSVSWYQQTPGQGLQFLFEYFSETQRNKGNFPGRFSGRQFSNSRSEMNVSTLELGDSALYLCASSLLQGAYEQYFGPGTRLTVT.

This rearrangement joins TRBV2 to TRBJ1-6; 9 bases are a match to TRBD1. The CDR3 is made up of 14 amino acids. The V gene's germline CDR1 is SNHLY and CDR2 FYNNEI. Germline trimming cut 8 bases from V and 9 bases from J; bases unmatched to any gene: 8. The CDR3 sequence: CASSRGQGISPLHF. CDR3 nucleotides: TGTGCCAGCTCTAGGGGACAGGGAATTTCACCCCTCCACTTT.

The chain uses TRBV9 and TRBJ1-2; weak D call: TRBD1 (6 bases). From germline, CDR1 is SGDLS and CDR2 YYNGEE. Between the trimmed V and J ends, which lost 1 base and 4 bases, there was a span of 14 bases. This CDR3 is 15 amino acids long. In DNA form, the CDR3 reads TGTGCCAGCAGCGTAAGCGCGGGGGCAAGCTATGGCTACACCTTC. Translation gives CASSVSAGASYGYTF.

The chain is built from TRBV4-2 and TRBJ2-7, with D possibly TRBD1 on 6 matching bases. Germline values: CDR1 LGHNA, CDR2 YNFKEQ. The V gene lost 3 bases and the J gene lost 5 bases, with 8 bases spanning the gap. CDR3 length equals 12 residues. This CDR3 reads CASSQGADEQYF. Written as DNA, the CDR3 is TGTGCCAGCAGCCAGGGGGCAGACGAGCAGTACTTC.

The chain employs TRBV6-5 and TRBJ2-1; possible D gene TRBD2, 6 bases. Per germline, CDR1 MNHEY and CDR2 SVGAGI. V dropped 6 bases and J dropped 5 bases, with 11 bases sitting between them. The length of the CDR3 is 13 residues. The DNA of the CDR3 is TGTGCCAGCAGCCCCGGACTAAACAATGAGCAGTTCTTC. Translation: CASSPGLNNEQFF.

This clone was picked up a small number of times. V and J are TRBV5-1 and TRBJ2-7; TRBD2 is a possible D gene (5 bases). CDR3 size: 15 residues. Germline assignment: CDR1 SGHRS and CDR2 YFSETQ. The ends were cut back, 4 bases at V and 0 bases at J, with 14 bases in the middle. In DNA form, the CDR3 reads TGCGCCAGCAGCGGGAGCGACTTAAGCTCCTACGAGCAGTACTTC. It yields the protein CASSGSDLSSYEQYF.

The chain carries TRBV4-1 and TRBJ2-6, with 11 bases aligning to TRBD2. V trimming: 0 bases; J trimming: 2 bases; junction bases outside the gene matches: 3. This CDR3 is 18 amino acids long. The germline V gene has CDR1 MGHRA and CDR2 YSYEKL. The CDR3 here is CASSQELAGVAGANVLTF. The CDR3 DNA reads TGCGCCAGCAGCCAAGAACTAGCGGGAGTAGCTGGGGCCAACGTCCTGACTTTC.

The chain employs TRBV15 and TRBJ2-1; D is unresolved. CDR3 length: 15 residues. In germline, CDR1 is LNHNV, CDR2 YYDKDF (reference sequence). V was cut by 1 base and J by 10 bases, with 17 bases left in between. Here the CDR3 reads CATSRGIRVDEEQFF. The CDR3 region has the DNA TGTGCCACCAGCAGAGGGATCCGGGTAGATGAGGAGCAGTTCTTC. Using reference TRBV15 and TRBJ2-1 for the parts outside the CDR3, the full variable domain is DAMVIQNPRYQVTQFGKPVTLSCSQTLNHNVMYWYQQKSSQAPKLLFHYYDKDFNNEADTPDNFQSRRPNTSFCFLDIRSPGLGDTAMYLCATSRGIRVDEEQFFGPGTRLTVL.

The rearrangement uses TRBV12-5 and TRBJ2-7; weak D call: TRBD2 (6 bases). Germline V gene data show CDR1 as LGHNT and CDR2 as FRNRAP. V was cut by 0 bases and J by 5 bases, with 14 bases left in between. The CDR3 is 15 residues long. CDR3 protein: CASGLVHGEDHEQYF. The CDR3 DNA follows: TGTGCTAGTGGTTTGGTACACGGGGAGGACCACGAGCAGTACTTC.

The chain is built from TRBV19 and TRBJ2-4; TRBD1 aligns across 7 bases. CDR3 length equals 15 residues. The ends lost 5 bases at V and 0 bases at J; junction bases unmatched: 4. Germline V lookup: CDR1 LNHDA, CDR2 SQIVND (reference sequence). In DNA, the CDR3 is TGTGCCAGTAGTGCAGACAGGGTAGCCAAAAACATTCAGTACTTC. Encoded protein: CASSADRVAKNIQYF.

The chain couples TRBV19 to TRBJ1-3; 7 bases map to TRBD1. V was pared by 9 bases and J by 1 base, with 9 bases of the junction left unmatched. CDR1 and CDR2 from the germline V gene are LNHDA and SQIVND (reference sequence). The CDR3 covers 15 residues. CDR3 residues: CASRAGTASGNTIYF. CDR3 nucleotides: TGTGCCAGCCGGGCCGGGACAGCGTCTGGAAACACCATATATTTT.

This clone appeared a few times. V is TRBV7-2 and J is TRBJ2-1; TRBD2 aligns across 10 bases. The CDR3 sequence is 15 residues long. Unmatched junction bases numbered 5, after V lost 0 bases and J lost 9 bases. Germline V gene data show CDR1 as SGHTA and CDR2 as FQGNSA. Here the CDR3 reads CASSLAGTSASEQFF. The CDR3 nucleotides are TGTGCCAGCAGCTTAGCCGGGACTAGCGCCTCTGAGCAGTTCTTC. Full variable domain (missing parts from reference TRBV7-2 and TRBJ2-1): GAGVSQSPSNKVTEKGKDVELRCDPISGHTALYWYRQSLGQGLEFLIYFQGNSAPDKSGLPSDRFSAERTGGSVSTLTIQRTQQEDSAVYLCASSLAGTSASEQFFGPGTRLTVL.